This T cell receptor beta chain appears in the sequencing data of a study of T cells expressing NK-cell markers. A remark on this clonotype: Its antigen is not identified.

Template switching by 5'RACE with UMIs generated the TCR beta cDNA. TCRdb reprocessed the 5' RACE reads and reports one entry per CDR3 protein, with no DNA. With approximately 460,000 distinct CDR3 sequences in the sample, the ten largest clones hold 7.3%. Study-wide results and caveats: A range of about 1.0-8% of CD8+ T cells consisted of dominant NKG2C+ clonotypes in roughly 6 donors.

The sequence was collected from a woman between 18 and 70 years old in good health. The sample taken for sequencing was blood T cells: a sorted CD56 or NKG2C T cell subset, CD4+ or CD8+ T cells, or bulk PBMC T cells (not recorded which).

CDR3 in amino acids: CASSLGTGIDNEQFF. The V and J genes are TRBV4-1 and TRBJ2-1; TCRdb's assignment of TRBD1 cannot be checked, as there is no DNA. The CDR3 sequence is 15 residues long. Germline V gene sequence: CDR1 MGHRA, CDR2 YSYEKL.